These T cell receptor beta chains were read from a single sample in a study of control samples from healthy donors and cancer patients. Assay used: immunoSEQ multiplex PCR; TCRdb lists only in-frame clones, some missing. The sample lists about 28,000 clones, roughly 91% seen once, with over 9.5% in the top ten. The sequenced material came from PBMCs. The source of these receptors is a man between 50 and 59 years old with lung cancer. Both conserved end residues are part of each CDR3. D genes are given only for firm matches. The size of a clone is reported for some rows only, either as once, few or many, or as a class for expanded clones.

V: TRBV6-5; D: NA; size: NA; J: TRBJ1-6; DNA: TGTGCCAGCCAGGTGGAGTATAATTCACCCCTCCACTTT; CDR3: CASQVEYNSPLHF
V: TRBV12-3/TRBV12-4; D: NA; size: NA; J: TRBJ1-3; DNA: TGTGCCAGCAGCACAGGATCTGGAAACACCATATATTTT; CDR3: CASSTGSGNTIYF
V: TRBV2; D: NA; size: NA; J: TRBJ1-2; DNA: TGTGCAAGCACCCAGGGGAACTATGGCTACACCTTC; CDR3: CASTQGNYGYTF
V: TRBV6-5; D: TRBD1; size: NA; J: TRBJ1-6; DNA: TGTGCCAGCAGTTACGATGGGACAGCTAATTCACCCCTCCACTTT; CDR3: CASSYDGTANSPLHF
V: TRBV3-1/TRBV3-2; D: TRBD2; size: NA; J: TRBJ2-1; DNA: TGTGCCAGCAGCCAAGATTATCCTAGCGGGGTCCTCTCCTACAATGAGCAGTTCTTC; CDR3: CASSQDYPSGVLSYNEQFF
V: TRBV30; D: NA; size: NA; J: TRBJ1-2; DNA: TGTGCCTGGACCGGGGGTCCCTATGGCTACACCTTC; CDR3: CAWTGGPYGYTF
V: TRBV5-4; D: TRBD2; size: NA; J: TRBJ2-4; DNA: TGTGCCAGCAGCTTTAGCGGGGGGTTAAACATTCAGTACTTC; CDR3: CASSFSGGLNIQYF
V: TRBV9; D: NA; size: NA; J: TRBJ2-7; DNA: TGTGCCAGCAGCGTAGGGGGTAGCGGAGAATACTACGAGCAGTACTTC; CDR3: CASSVGGSGEYYEQYF
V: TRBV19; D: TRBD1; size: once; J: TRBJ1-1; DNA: TGTGCCAGTAGTACCCAACAGGGGGTAGAGACTGAAGCTTTCTTT; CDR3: CASSTQQGVETEAFF
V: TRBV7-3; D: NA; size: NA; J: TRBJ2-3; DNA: TGTGCCAGCAGCGCAACCCAGGCCACAGATACGCAGTATTTT; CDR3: CASSATQATDTQYF
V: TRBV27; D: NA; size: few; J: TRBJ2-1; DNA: TGTGCCAGCAGTTTAGGGGCTTTCTACAATGAGCAGTTCTTC; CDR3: CASSLGAFYNEQFF
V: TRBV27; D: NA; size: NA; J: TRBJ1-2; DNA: TGTGCCAGCAGTCCGGACGAGAACTATGGCCACACCTTC; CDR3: CASSPDENYGHTF
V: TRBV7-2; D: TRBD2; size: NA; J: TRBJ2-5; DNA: TGTGCCAGCAGCTTAGAGCGGGGGCAAGAGACCCAGTACTTC; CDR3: CASSLERGQETQYF
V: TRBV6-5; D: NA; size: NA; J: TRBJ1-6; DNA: TGTGCCAGCAGCAGGTACACTCCTGCCAATTCACCCCTCCACTTT; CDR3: CASSRYTPANSPLHF
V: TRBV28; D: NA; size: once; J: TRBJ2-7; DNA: TGTGCCAGCAGTCCAGATACCTACGAGCAGTACTTC; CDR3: CASSPDTYEQYF